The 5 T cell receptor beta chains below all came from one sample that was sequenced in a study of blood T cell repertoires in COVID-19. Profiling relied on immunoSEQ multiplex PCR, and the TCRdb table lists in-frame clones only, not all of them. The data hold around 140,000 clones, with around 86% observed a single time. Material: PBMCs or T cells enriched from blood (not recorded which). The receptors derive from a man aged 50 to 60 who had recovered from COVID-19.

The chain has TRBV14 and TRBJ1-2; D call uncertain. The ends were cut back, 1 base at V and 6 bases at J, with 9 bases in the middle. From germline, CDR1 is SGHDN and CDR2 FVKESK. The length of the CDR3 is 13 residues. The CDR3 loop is CASSQAYGNGYTF. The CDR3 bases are TGTGCCAGCAGCCAAGCTTACGGTAATGGCTACACCTTC.

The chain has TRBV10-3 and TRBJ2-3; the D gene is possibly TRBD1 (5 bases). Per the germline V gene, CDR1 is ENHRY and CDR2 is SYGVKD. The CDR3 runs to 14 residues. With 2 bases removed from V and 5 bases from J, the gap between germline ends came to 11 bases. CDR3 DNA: TGTGCCATCAGTGAGAATGGCCAGGGAGATACGCAGTATTTT. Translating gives CAISENGQGDTQYF.

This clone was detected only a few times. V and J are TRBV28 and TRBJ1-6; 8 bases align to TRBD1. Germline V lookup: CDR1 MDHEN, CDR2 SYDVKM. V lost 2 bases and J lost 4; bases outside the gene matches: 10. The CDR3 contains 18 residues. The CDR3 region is CASSLDPPGGAYNSPLHF. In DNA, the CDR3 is TGTGCCAGCAGTTTAGACCCTCCAGGGGGCGCGTATAATTCACCCCTCCACTTT.

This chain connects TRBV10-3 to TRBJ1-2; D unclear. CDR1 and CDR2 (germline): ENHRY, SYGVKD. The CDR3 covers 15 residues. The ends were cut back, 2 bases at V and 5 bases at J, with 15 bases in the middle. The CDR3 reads CAISEDGNLGYGYTF. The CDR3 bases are TGTGCCATCAGTGAGGACGGGAACTTGGGGTATGGCTACACCTTC.

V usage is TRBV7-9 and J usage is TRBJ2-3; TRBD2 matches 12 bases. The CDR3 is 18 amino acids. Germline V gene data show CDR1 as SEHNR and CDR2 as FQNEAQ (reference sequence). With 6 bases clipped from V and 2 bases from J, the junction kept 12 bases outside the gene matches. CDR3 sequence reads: CASSYRSSGRAYTDTQYF. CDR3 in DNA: TGTGCCAGCAGTTATAGGTCTAGCGGGAGGGCCTACACAGATACGCAGTATTTT. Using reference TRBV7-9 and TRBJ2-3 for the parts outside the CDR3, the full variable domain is DTGVSQNPRHKITKRGQNVTFRCDPISEHNRLYWYRQTLGQGPEFLTYFQNEAQLEKSRLLSDRFSAERPKGSFSTLEIQRTEQGDSAMYLCASSYRSSGRAYTDTQYFGPGTRLTVL.